The 27 T cell receptor beta chains given below trace back to one sample, sequenced in a study of long-term antiretroviral therapy in people with HIV. The assay, immunoSEQ v3.0, was run at survey level. Measured with immunoSEQ multiplex PCR; TCRdb has only the in-frame clones, and not every one. Of 35,000 to 45,000 clones in the sample, 83% were seen once. The specimen comprised unsorted PBMCs, sampled 1 year after starting antiretroviral therapy. The receptors originated from a man aged 18 to 35 with HIV.

This chain joins TRBV10-3 and TRBJ1-5; no firm D call. Germline V CDR1 and CDR2: ENHRY, SYGVKD. The CDR3 has 19 residues. V lost 3 bases and J 0 bases, leaving 21 bases between the germline ends. The CDR3 reads CAISDGSRHEVYSNQPQHF. The CDR3 DNA is TGTGCCATCAGTGACGGATCGAGACATGAGGTTTATAGCAATCAGCCCCAGCATTTT.

This chain connects TRBV28 to TRBJ2-7; D gene uncertain. Germline CDR1 is MDHEN and CDR2 is SYDVKM. V was trimmed by 1 base and J by 4 bases, leaving 8 bases between them. The CDR3 has 13 amino acids. CDR3 DNA: TGTGCCAGCAGTTTATTGGGAAGGTACGAGCAGTACTTC. It specifies CASSLLGRYEQYF. Together with reference TRBV28 and TRBJ2-7, the CDR3 gives the full variable domain: DVKVTQSSRYLVKRTGEKVFLECVQDMDHENMFWYRQDPGLGLRLIYFSYDVKMKEKGDIPEGYSVSREKKERFSLILESASTNQTSMYLCASSLLGRYEQYFGPGTRLTVT.

The chain links TRBV9 to TRBJ2-1, with 9 bases that match TRBD2. With 4 bases clipped from V and 2 bases from J, the junction kept 10 bases outside the gene matches. Germline lookup yields CDR1 SGDLS and CDR2 YYNGEE. The CDR3 covers 17 residues. CDR3 in DNA: TGTGCCAGCAGCACCCCCTCCGGGACTAGCCCCTACAATGAGCAGTTCTTC. Its translation: CASSTPSGTSPYNEQFF.

The chain joins TRBV28 to TRBJ1-2, with D perhaps matching TRBD1 (5 bases). The CDR3 sequence is 17 residues long. Trimming cost V 5 bases and J 2 bases, with 21 bases left between them. Germline V gene lookup returns CDR1 MDHEN and CDR2 SYDVKM. The CDR3 loop is CASSPSSDPRANYGYTF. The CDR3 DNA sequence: TGTGCCAGCAGTCCGTCGTCAGACCCCAGGGCAAACTATGGCTACACCTTC.

The sample holds one count of this clone. The V call is TRBV27, the J call TRBJ2-3, with TRBD1 as a possible D gene (7 bases). CDR1 is MNHEY, CDR2 SMNVEV, per germline (reference sequence). V was shortened by 2 bases and J by 1 base, with 19 bases between the two germline ends. The CDR3 spans 18 residues. The CDR3 sequence: CASSLRSRGVRGTDTQYF. For the CDR3, the DNA is TGTGCCAGCAGTTTACGGTCCAGGGGGGTCAGGGGCACAGATACGCAGTATTTT.

This clone has more than one count but fewer than ten. V is TRBV10-1 and J is TRBJ2-7; D unclear. Germline-derived CDR1 and CDR2 are WNHNN and SYGVQD (reference sequence). Trimming removed 5 bases from V and 3 bases from J, with 5 bases in between. This CDR3 has 11 residues. The CDR3 DNA reads as TGCGCCAGCAGTAGCCGCTACGAGCAGTACTTC. Encoded protein: CASSSRYEQYF.

The V and J genes are TRBV7-3 and TRBJ1-1; 8 bases are a match to TRBD1. V lost 5 bases, J lost 1 base, and 3 bases stayed unmatched. CDR1 and CDR2 (germline): SGHTA, FQGTGA. This CDR3 region has 14 residues. This CDR3 is CASSPGGSNTEAFF. The CDR3 DNA reads as TGTGCCAGCAGCCCAGGGGGCTCGAACACTGAAGCTTTCTTT.

This sequence joins TRBV19 and TRBJ2-7; D perhaps matches TRBD2 (6 bases). CDR3 size: 13 residues. The ends were cut back, 4 bases at V and 7 bases at J, with 14 bases in the middle. CDR1 and CDR2 from the germline V gene are LNHDA and SQIVND (reference sequence). As DNA, the CDR3 is TGTGCCAGTAGTACGCTTGGGGGACTGGAGCAGTACTTC. It is translated as CASSTLGGLEQYF.

The chain has TRBV19 and TRBJ1-2; D is unclear. The CDR3 covers 15 residues. Trimming removed 5 bases at V and 5 bases at J, with 18 bases between. Looked up from germline, CDR1 is LNHDA and CDR2 is SQIVND (reference sequence). CDR3 nucleotide sequence: TGTGCCAGTAGTGTCAGACCGATTCTGGGATATGGCTACACCTTC. It yields the protein CASSVRPILGYGYTF.

J is TRBJ2-7 and V is TRBV9; 11 bases fit TRBD1. The CDR3 spans 19 residues. CDR1 SGDLS and CDR2 YYNGEE come from the germline V gene. Trimming cost V 0 bases and J 3 bases; bases outside gene matches: 14. The CDR3 sequence is CASSVAPVPGQGGNYEQYF. The CDR3 DNA is TGTGCCAGCAGCGTAGCTCCGGTGCCGGGACAGGGGGGAAACTACGAGCAGTACTTC.

The chain has TRBV4-1 and TRBJ1-4, with D hard to call. The CDR3 is made up of 17 amino acids. V shed 0 bases and J shed 4 bases, with 15 bases lying between them. Germline-derived CDR1 and CDR2 are MGHRA and YSYEKL. CDR3 region: CASSQDVADVGNEKLFF. CDR3 coding DNA: TGCGCCAGCAGCCAAGACGTGGCCGATGTAGGTAATGAAAAACTGTTTTTT.

The rearrangement uses TRBV7-9 and TRBJ1-5; D remains ambiguous. CDR1 is SEHNR, CDR2 FQNEAQ, per germline (reference sequence). This CDR3 is 14 amino acids long. V lost 1 base, J lost 4 bases, and 8 bases lay in between. The CDR3 sequence: CASSLGGINQPQHF. As DNA, the CDR3 is TGTGCCAGCAGCTTAGGGGGTATAAATCAGCCCCAGCATTTT.

The genes are TRBV7-2 and TRBJ1-1, with 8 bases aligning to TRBD1. CDR1 and CDR2 from the germline V gene are SGHTA and FQGNSA. V trimming: 5 bases; J trimming: 0 bases; junction bases outside the gene matches: 5. CDR3 length: 15 amino acids. The CDR3 DNA follows: TGTGCCAGCAGCCATCGACAGGGGCTGAACACTGAAGCTTTCTTT. Its translation: CASSHRQGLNTEAFF. Based on the CDR3 plus reference TRBV7-2 and TRBJ1-1, the full variable domain is GAGVSQSPSNKVTEKGKDVELRCDPISGHTALYWYRQSLGQGLEFLIYFQGNSAPDKSGLPSDRFSAERTGGSVSTLTIQRTQQEDSAVYLCASSHRQGLNTEAFFGQGTRLTVV.

In nucleotides, the CDR3 is TGCGCCAGCAGCCAAGATAGCAGGGGGAATCAGCCCCAGCATTTT. Residues: CASSQDSRGNQPQHF. The V and J genes are TRBV4-3 and TRBJ1-5; 7 bases fit TRBD1. The CDR3 runs 15 residues. Germline V lookup: CDR1 LGHNA, CDR2 YSLEER. V lost 0 bases to trimming and J lost 4 bases; unmatched junction nucleotides: 3.

This chain connects TRBV27 to TRBJ2-3; 10 bases align to TRBD2. V lost 2 bases, J lost 0 bases, and 5 bases stayed unmatched. Germline loops: CDR1 MNHEY, CDR2 SMNVEV (reference sequence). The CDR3 contains 17 residues. CDR3 loop: CASSLHKTSGSTDTQYF. In DNA form, the CDR3 reads TGTGCCAGCAGTTTACACAAGACTAGCGGGAGCACAGATACGCAGTATTTT.

The V gene is TRBV7-2, the J gene TRBJ1-3; TRBD1 matches 7 bases. V was pared by 5 bases and J by 0 bases, with 13 bases of the junction left unmatched. Germline V lookup: CDR1 SGHTA, CDR2 FQGNSA. The CDR3 spans 18 residues. CDR3 nucleotide sequence: TGTGCCAGCAGCCCGTATCCGGGACAGTTTCTCTCTGGAAACACCATATATTTT. Amino acid sequence: CASSPYPGQFLSGNTIYF. The full variable domain, its missing parts supplied by reference TRBV7-2 and TRBJ1-3, is GAGVSQSPSNKVTEKGKDVELRCDPISGHTALYWYRQSLGQGLEFLIYFQGNSAPDKSGLPSDRFSAERTGGSVSTLTIQRTQQEDSAVYLCASSPYPGQFLSGNTIYFGEGSWLTVV.

This rearrangement joins TRBV18 to TRBJ2-2; D gene ambiguous. CDR3 length equals 13 residues. Trimming left V 3 bases short and J 6 bases short, with 8 bases between. CDR1 and CDR2 (germline): KGHSH, LQKENI. The DNA of the CDR3 is TGTGCCAGCTCACCTTTGTTCGCCGGGGAGCTGTTTTTT. Amino acids: CASSPLFAGELFF.

The chain has TRBV11-3 and TRBJ2-1, with 11 bases aligning to TRBD1. V trimming: 5 bases; J trimming: 7 bases; junction bases outside the gene matches: 4. The CDR3 extends over 14 amino acids. Germline V lookup: CDR1 SGHNT, CDR2 YENEEA. The CDR3 loop is CASSQGDRGNEQFF. The CDR3 region has the DNA TGTGCCAGCAGCCAAGGGGACAGGGGGAATGAGCAGTTCTTC. The variable domain in full, with the rest retrieved from reference TRBV11-3 and TRBJ2-1, is EAGVVQSPRYKIIEKKQPVAFWCNPISGHNTLYWYLQNLGQGPELLIRYENEEAVDDSQLPKDRFSAERLKGVDSTLKIQPAELGDSAVYLCASSQGDRGNEQFFGPGTRLTVL.

The J gene is TRBJ1-1, the V gene TRBV6-5; D gene uncertain. V was cut by 0 bases and J by 7 bases, with 9 bases left in between. The CDR3 covers 13 residues. Germline CDR1 MNHEY, CDR2 SVGAGI. Here the CDR3 reads CASSYSNPGEAFF. DNA for the CDR3: TGTGCCAGCAGTTACTCTAACCCAGGTGAAGCTTTCTTT.

The chain employs TRBV7-2 and TRBJ2-7; TRBD2 matches at 7 bases. This CDR3 is built from 14 residues. CDR1 is SGHTA and CDR2 is FQGNSA in the germline V gene. V was clipped by 5 bases and J by 4 bases; unmatched bases: 8. The CDR3 loop reads CASSQRDYAYEQYF. The CDR3 nucleotides read TGTGCCAGCAGCCAACGGGACTATGCATACGAGCAGTACTTC.

A few counts support this clone. V and J are TRBV5-4 and TRBJ1-2; D not resolved. In germline, CDR1 is SGHNT, CDR2 YYREEE (reference sequence). This CDR3 is 15 amino acids long. V was cut by 3 bases and J by 4 bases, with 16 bases left in between. The CDR3, as DNA: TGTGCCAGCAGCTCCCCGGCGCAGCGCCCCTATGGCTACACCTTC. It codes for CASSSPAQRPYGYTF.

V is TRBV11-2 and J is TRBJ2-7, with D perhaps matching TRBD2 (6 bases). Germline V gives CDR1 SGHAT, CDR2 FQNNGV. Trimming took off 2 bases at V and 6 bases at J, with 17 bases between the two ends. The CDR3 length is 15 residues. The CDR3 sequence: CASSLRWGGSGEQYF. The CDR3 nucleotides are TGTGCCAGCAGCTTAAGGTGGGGAGGCTCCGGCGAGCAGTACTTC.

This chain connects TRBV7-3 to TRBJ2-3; TRBD2 matches 13 bases. CDR3 length equals 16 residues. Germline assignment: CDR1 SGHTA and CDR2 FQGTGA. V shed 4 bases, J shed 3 bases, and the junction held 4 bases outside the gene matches. DNA of the CDR3: TGTGCCAGCAGCTCGGGACTAGCGGGATGGACAGATACGCAGTATTTT. Translating it yields CASSSGLAGWTDTQYF.

The rearrangement joins TRBV27 to TRBJ2-7; 8 bases match TRBD2. With 8 bases clipped from V and 0 bases from J, the junction kept 6 bases outside the gene matches. This CDR3 comprises 14 residues. Looked up from germline, CDR1 is MNHEY and CDR2 is SMNVEV (reference sequence). The CDR3 loop reads CASSAGGFSYEQYF. CDR3 nucleotide sequence: TGTGCCAGCTCTGCGGGGGGCTTCTCCTACGAGCAGTACTTC.

The V and J genes are TRBV15 and TRBJ1-1; possible D gene TRBD1, 5 bases. V shed 4 bases and J shed 11 bases, with 17 bases lying between them. CDR1 LNHNV and CDR2 YYDKDF come from the germline V gene (reference sequence). The CDR3 runs to 13 residues. The chain's CDR3 is CATSTVGGVGAFF. The CDR3 bases are TGTGCCACCAGCACCGTTGGGGGGGTCGGTGCTTTCTTT.

The V and J genes are TRBV5-6 and TRBJ2-7, with D perhaps TRBD2 (6 bases). Germline-derived CDR1 and CDR2 are SGHDT and YYEEEE. The CDR3 runs to 18 residues. V was pared by 3 bases and J by 2 bases, with 24 bases between. CDR3 nucleotides: TGTGCCAGCAGCTCGGGGCCTGGGGGGTGGGACCCTGCCTACGAGCAGTACTTC. Protein product: CASSSGPGGWDPAYEQYF. Full variable domain (remainder filled in from reference TRBV5-6 and TRBJ2-7): DAGVTQSPTHLIKTRGQQVTLRCSPKSGHDTVSWYQQALGQGPQFIFQYYEEEERQRGNFPDRFSGHQFPNYSSELNVNALLLGDSALYLCASSSGPGGWDPAYEQYFGPGTRLTVT.

The chain is built from TRBV25-1 and TRBJ1-1; D gene uncertain. The CDR3 loop spans 16 amino acids. Germline-derived CDR1 and CDR2 are MGHDK and SYGVNS. V was clipped by 3 bases and J by 1 base, with 15 bases between them. The DNA of the CDR3 is TGTGCCAGCAGTGAGACGCGAGTACTAGGGAACACTGAAGCTTTCTTT. It specifies CASSETRVLGNTEAFF.